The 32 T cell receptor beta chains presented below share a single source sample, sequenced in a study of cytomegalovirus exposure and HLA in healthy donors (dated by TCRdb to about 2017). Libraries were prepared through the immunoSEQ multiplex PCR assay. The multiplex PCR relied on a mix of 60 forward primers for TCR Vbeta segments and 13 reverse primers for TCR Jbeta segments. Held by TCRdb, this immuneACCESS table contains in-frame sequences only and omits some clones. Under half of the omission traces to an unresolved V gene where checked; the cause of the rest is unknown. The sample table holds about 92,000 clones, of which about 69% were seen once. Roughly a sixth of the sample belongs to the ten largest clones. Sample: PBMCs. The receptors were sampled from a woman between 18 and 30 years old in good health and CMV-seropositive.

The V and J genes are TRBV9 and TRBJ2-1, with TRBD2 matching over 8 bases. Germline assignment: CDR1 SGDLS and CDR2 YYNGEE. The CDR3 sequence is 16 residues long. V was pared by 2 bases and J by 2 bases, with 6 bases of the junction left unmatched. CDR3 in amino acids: CASSVREGGAYNEQFF. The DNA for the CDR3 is TGTGCCAGCAGCGTTCGGGAGGGCGGGGCCTACAATGAGCAGTTCTTC.

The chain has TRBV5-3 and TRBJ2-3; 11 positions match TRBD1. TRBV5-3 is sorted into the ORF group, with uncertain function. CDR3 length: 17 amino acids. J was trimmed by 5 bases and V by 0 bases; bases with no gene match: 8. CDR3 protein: CARSLAAGQGGGDTQYF. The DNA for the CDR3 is TGTGCCAGAAGCTTGGCCGCGGGACAGGGGGGAGGAGATACGCAGTATTTT.

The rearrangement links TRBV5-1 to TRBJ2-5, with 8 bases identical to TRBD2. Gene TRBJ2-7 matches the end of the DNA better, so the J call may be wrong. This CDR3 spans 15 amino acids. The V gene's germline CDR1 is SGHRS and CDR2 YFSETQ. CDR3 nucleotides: TGCGCCAGCAGCTTGCTGGGCGGGAGGACCTACGAGCAGTACTTC. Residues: CASSLLGGRTYEQYF.

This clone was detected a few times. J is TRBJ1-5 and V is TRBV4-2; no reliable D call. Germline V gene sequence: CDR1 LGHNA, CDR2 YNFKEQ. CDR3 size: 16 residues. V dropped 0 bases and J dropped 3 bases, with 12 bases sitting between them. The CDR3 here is CASSQDLSGFNQPQHF. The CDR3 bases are TGTGCCAGCAGCCAAGATCTTTCGGGATTCAATCAGCCCCAGCATTTT.

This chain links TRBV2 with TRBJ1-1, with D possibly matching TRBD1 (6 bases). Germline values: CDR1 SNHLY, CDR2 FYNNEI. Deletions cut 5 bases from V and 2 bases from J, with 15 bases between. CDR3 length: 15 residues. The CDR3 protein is CASSPWTVLNTEAFF. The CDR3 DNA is TGTGCCAGCAGTCCCTGGACAGTCCTTAACACTGAAGCTTTCTTT.

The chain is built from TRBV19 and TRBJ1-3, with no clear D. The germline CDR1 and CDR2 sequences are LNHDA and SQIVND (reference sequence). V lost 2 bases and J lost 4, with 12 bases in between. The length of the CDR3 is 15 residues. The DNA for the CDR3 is TGTGCCAGTAGTATAAACGGTGCCGCCGGAAACACCATATATTTT. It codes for CASSINGAAGNTIYF. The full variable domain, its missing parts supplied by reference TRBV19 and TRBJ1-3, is DGGITQSPKYLFRKEGQNVTLSCEQNLNHDAMYWYRQDPGQGLRLIYYSQIVNDFQKGDIAEGYSVSREKKESFPLTVTSAQKNPTAFYLCASSINGAAGNTIYFGEGSWLTVV.

The CDR3 DNA follows: TGTGCCGGAAAGCCAGGGGGCTCGGCGAACACTGAAGCTTTCTTT. Amino acid sequence: CAGKPGGSANTEAFF. The V gene is TRBV28, the J gene TRBJ1-1; 8 bases agree with TRBD1. V dropped 11 bases and J dropped 1; count of bases not matched to a gene: 12. The CDR3 is 15 residues long. CDR1 is MDHEN, CDR2 SYDVKM, per germline. Filled out from reference TRBV28 and TRBJ1-1, the complete variable domain reads DVKVTQSSRYLVKRTGEKVFLECVQDMDHENMFWYRQDPGLGLRLIYFSYDVKMKEKGDIPEGYSVSREKKERFSLILESASTNQTSMYLCAGKPGGSANTEAFFGQGTRLTVV.

CDR3 loop: CAWALAGGFGSAQYF. Written as DNA, the CDR3 is TGTGCCTGGGCTCTAGCGGGAGGATTCGGGAGCGCCCAGTACTTC. The J gene is TRBJ2-5, the V gene TRBV30, with TRBD2 matching over 11 bases. From germline, CDR1 is GTSNPN and CDR2 SVGIG (reference sequence). Trimming cost V 5 bases and J 9 bases; bases outside gene matches: 14. The CDR3 has 15 amino acids.

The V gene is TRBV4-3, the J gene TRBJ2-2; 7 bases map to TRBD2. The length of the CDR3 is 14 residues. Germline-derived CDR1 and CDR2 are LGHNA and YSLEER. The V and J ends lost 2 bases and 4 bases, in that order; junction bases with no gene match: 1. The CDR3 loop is CASSQREGTGELFF. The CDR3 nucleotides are TGCGCCAGCAGCCAAAGGGAGGGCACCGGGGAGCTGTTTTTT.

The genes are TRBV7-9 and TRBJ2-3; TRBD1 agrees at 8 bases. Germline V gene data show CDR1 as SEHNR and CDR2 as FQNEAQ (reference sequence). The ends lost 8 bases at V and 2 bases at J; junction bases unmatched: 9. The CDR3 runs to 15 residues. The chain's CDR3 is CASDPGQGDTDTQYF. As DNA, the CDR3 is TGTGCCAGCGACCCCGGACAGGGTGACACAGATACGCAGTATTTT.

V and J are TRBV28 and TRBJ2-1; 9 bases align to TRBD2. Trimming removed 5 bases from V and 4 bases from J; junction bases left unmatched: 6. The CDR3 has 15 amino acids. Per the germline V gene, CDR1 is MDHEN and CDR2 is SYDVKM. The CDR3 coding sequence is TGTGCCAGCAGTCCTGGCGGGAGGGATTACAATGAGCAGTTCTTC. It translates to CASSPGGRDYNEQFF.

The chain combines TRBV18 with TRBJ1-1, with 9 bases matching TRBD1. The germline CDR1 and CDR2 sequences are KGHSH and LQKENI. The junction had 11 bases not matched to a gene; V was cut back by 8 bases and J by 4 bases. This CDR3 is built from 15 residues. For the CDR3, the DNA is TGTGCCAGCGCCCCTGACAGGGGGATAGGCACTGAAGCTTTCTTT. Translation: CASAPDRGIGTEAFF.

CDR3 nucleotide sequence: TGTGCCAGCAGTTACTCGCCGACTTATGGCTACACCTTC. This gives the protein CASSYSPTYGYTF. The chain combines TRBV6-5 with TRBJ1-2; the D is unclear. This CDR3 is built from 13 residues. Trimming shortened V by 0 bases and J by 5 bases, and 7 bases separated the two germline ends. CDR1 is MNHEY, CDR2 SVGAGI, per germline.

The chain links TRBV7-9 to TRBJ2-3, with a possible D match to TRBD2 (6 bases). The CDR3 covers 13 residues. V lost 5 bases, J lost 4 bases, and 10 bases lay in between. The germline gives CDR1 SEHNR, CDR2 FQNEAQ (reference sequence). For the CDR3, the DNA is TGTGCCAGCAGCCCCTCGGGGGCAGATACGCAGTATTTT. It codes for CASSPSGADTQYF.

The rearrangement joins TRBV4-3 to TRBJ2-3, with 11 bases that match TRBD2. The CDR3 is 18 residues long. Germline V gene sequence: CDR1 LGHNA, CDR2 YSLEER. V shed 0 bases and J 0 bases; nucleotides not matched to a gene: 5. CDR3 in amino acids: CASSQEVSGGASTDTQYF. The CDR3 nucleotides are TGCGCCAGCAGCCAAGAGGTTAGCGGGGGGGCTAGCACAGATACGCAGTATTTT.

The CDR3 sequence: CASSVPGQLYEQYF. DNA of the CDR3: TGTGCCAGCAGTGTTCCGGGACAGCTCTACGAGCAGTACTTC. The chain employs TRBV25-1 and TRBJ2-7, with 7 bases that match TRBD1. Germline CDR1 reads MGHDK; CDR2 reads SYGVNS. The CDR3 is 14 residues long. V dropped 4 bases and J dropped 3; count of bases not matched to a gene: 6.

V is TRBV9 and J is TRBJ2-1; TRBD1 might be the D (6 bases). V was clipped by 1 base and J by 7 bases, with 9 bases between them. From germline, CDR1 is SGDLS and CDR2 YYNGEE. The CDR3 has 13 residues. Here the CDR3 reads CASSVQGKNEQFF. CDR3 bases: TGTGCCAGCAGCGTACAGGGGAAGAATGAGCAGTTCTTC. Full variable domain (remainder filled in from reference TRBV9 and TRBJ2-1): DSGVTQTPKHLITATGQRVTLRCSPRSGDLSVYWYQQSLDQGLQFLIQYYNGEERAKGNILERFSAQQFPDLHSELNLSSLELGDSALYFCASSVQGKNEQFFGPGTRLTVL.

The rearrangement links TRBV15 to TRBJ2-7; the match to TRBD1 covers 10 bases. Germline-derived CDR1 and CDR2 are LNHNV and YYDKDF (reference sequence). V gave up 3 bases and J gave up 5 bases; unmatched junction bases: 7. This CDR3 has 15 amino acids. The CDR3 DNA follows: TGTGCCACCAGCAGCTTCCGGGACAGGGGTCACGAGCAGTACTTC. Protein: CATSSFRDRGHEQYF. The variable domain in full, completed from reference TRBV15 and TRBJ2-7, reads DAMVIQNPRYQVTQFGKPVTLSCSQTLNHNVMYWYQQKSSQAPKLLFHYYDKDFNNEADTPDNFQSRRPNTSFCFLDIRSPGLGDTAMYLCATSSFRDRGHEQYFGPGTRLTVT.

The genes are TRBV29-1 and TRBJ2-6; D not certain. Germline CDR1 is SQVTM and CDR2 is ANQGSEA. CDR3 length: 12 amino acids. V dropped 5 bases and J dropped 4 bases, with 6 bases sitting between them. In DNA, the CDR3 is TGCAGCGTTTCCGTCGGGGCCAACGTCCTGACTTTC. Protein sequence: CSVSVGANVLTF.

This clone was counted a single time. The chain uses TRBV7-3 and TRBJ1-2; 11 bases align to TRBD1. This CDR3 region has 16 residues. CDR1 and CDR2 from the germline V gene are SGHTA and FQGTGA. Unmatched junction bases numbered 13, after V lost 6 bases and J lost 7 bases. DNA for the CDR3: TGTGCCAGCAGTCGCCAACCGGGACAGGGGGTGGGTGGCTACACCTTC. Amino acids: CASSRQPGQGVGGYTF. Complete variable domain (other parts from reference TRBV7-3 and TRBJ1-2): GAGVSQTPSNKVTEKGKYVELRCDPISGHTALYWYRQSLGQGPEFLIYFQGTGAADDSGLPNDRFFAVRPEGSVSTLKIQRTERGDSAVYLCASSRQPGQGVGGYTFGSGTRLTVV.

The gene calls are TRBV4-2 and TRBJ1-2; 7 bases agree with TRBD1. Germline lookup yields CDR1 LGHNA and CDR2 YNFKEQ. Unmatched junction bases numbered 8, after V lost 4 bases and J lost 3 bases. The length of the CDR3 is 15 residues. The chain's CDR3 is CASSLEDRPDYGYTF. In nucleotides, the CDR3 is TGTGCCAGCAGCCTGGAGGACAGGCCAGACTATGGCTACACCTTC.

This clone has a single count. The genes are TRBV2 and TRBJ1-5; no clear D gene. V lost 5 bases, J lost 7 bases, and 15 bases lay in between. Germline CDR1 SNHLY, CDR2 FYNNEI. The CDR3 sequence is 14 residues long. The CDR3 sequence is CASSPYWAFQPQHF. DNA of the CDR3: TGTGCCAGCAGTCCATACTGGGCCTTCCAGCCCCAGCATTTT.

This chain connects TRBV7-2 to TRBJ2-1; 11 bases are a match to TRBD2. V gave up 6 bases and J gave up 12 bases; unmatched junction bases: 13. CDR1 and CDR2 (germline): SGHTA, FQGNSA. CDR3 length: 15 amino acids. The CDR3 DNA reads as TGTGCCAGCAGGTCCAGCCTAGCGGGGGGAGGAGGGCAGTTCTTC. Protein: CASRSSLAGGGGQFF.

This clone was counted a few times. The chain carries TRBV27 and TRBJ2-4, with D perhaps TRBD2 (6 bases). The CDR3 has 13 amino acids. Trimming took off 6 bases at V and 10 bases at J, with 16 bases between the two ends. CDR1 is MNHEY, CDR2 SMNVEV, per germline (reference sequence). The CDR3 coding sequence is TGTGCCAGCAGCACACTCCCCGGACTAATTCAGTACTTC. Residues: CASSTLPGLIQYF.

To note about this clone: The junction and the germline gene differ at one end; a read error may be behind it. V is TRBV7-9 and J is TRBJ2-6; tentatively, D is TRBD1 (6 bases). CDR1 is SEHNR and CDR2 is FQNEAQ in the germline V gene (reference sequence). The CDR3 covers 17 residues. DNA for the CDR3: TGTTCCAGCAGCTTCCACAGGGTTTCCTCTGGGGCCAACGTCCTGACTTTC. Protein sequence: CSSSFHRVSSGANVLTF.

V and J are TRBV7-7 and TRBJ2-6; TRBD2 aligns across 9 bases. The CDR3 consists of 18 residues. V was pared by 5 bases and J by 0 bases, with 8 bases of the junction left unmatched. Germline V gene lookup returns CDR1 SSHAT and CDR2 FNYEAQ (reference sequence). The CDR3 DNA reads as TGTGCCAGCAGCCCTAGCGGGGCGTTCCCCTCTGGGGCCAACGTCCTGACTTTC. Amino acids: CASSPSGAFPSGANVLTF.

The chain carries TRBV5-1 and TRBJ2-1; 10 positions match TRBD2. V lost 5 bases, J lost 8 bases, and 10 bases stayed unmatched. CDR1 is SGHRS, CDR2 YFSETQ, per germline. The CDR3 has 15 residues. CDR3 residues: CASRPQRGGGHEQFF. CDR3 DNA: TGCGCCAGCAGACCTCAGCGGGGGGGCGGGCATGAGCAGTTCTTC.

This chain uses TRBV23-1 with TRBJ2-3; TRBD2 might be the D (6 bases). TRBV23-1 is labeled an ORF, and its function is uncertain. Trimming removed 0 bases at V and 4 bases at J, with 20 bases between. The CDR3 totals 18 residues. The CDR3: CASSQSGPDGGLADTQYF. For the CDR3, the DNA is TGCGCCAGCAGTCAATCGGGTCCCGACGGGGGATTGGCAGATACGCAGTATTTT.

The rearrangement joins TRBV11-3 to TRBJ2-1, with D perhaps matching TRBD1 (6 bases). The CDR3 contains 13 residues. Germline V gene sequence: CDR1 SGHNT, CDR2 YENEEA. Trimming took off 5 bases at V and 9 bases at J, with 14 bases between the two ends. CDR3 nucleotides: TGTGCCAGCAGCCTCCCAGGGGCTCGTGAGCAGTTCTTC. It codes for CASSLPGAREQFF.

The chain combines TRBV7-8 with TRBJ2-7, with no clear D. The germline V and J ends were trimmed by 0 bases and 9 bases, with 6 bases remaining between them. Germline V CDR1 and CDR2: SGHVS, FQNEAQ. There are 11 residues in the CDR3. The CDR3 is CASSLAQLQYF. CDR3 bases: TGTGCCAGCAGCTTAGCGCAGTTGCAGTACTTC.

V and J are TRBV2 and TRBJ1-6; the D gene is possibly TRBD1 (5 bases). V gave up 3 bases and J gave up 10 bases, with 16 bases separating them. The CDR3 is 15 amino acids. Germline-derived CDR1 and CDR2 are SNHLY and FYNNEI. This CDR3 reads CASSEGTLTGSPLHF. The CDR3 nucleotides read TGTGCCAGCAGTGAGGGGACTCTGACGGGGTCACCCCTCCACTTT.

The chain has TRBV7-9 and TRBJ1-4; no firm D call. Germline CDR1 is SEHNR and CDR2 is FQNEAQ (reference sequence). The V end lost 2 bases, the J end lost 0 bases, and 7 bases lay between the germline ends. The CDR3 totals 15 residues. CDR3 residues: CASSLTSATNEKLFF. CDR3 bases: TGTGCCAGCAGCTTAACGAGCGCAACTAATGAAAAACTGTTTTTT.